The subject of this entry is one TCR beta chain. The CDR3 length is 15 residues. J was trimmed by 9 bases and V by 3 bases; bases with no gene match: 5. The V gene's germline CDR1 is MDHEN and CDR2 SYDVKM. Authors' processing steps: By means of reference gene primer amplification, nucleated cell counts were estimated. Sequencing used immunoSEQ multiplex PCR; TCRdb keeps in-frame clones, though not all of them. V, J and clone size reflect that table, while D and trimming were determined from the DNA. The sample records 150,000 to 200,000 clones, over 75% being singletons. These data originate in a study of blood T cell repertoires in COVID-19.

The source material was peripheral blood. This receptor was taken from a man between 60 and 75 years old with active or convalescent COVID-19. V and J are TRBV28 and TRBJ1-6; 10 bases map to TRBD1. CDR3 amino acids: CASSLATGGSSPLHF. CDR3 DNA sequence: TGTGCCAGCAGTTTGGCGACAGGGGGCAGTTCACCCCTCCACTTT.